Listed here are 16 T cell receptor beta chains from one sample, sequenced in a study of T cell responses to AZD1222 COVID-19 vaccine. Assay: immunoSEQ multiplex PCR; the TCRdb copy retains only in-frame clones and omits some. The sample shows about 180,000 clones, around 90% of them seen only once. The sample in question was peripheral blood, obtained on day 0 of AZD1222 vaccination. The origin of the receptors is an adult in good health.

The V and J genes are TRBV28 and TRBJ1-2, with D hard to call. From germline, CDR1 is MDHEN and CDR2 SYDVKM. The CDR3 has 13 amino acids. V lost 2 bases and J 3 bases, leaving 7 bases between the germline ends. CDR3 loop: CASSLRTDYGYTF. The CDR3 DNA follows: TGTGCCAGCAGTTTACGTACAGACTATGGCTACACCTTC.

The rearrangement joins TRBV30 to TRBJ2-3; D not resolved. Germline CDR1 and CDR2: GTSNPN and SVGIG (reference sequence). CDR3 length equals 13 residues. Trimming took 1 base from V and 4 from J, leaving 9 bases between them. Here the CDR3 reads CAWSARLADTQYF. The CDR3 DNA reads TGTGCCTGGAGTGCTCGGTTGGCAGATACGCAGTATTTT.

The chain links TRBV30 to TRBJ1-2, with TRBD1 matching 10 bases. V was pared by 3 bases and J by 7 bases, with 5 bases of the junction left unmatched. The germline CDR1 and CDR2 sequences are GTSNPN and SVGIG (reference sequence). There are 13 residues in the CDR3. CDR3 DNA: TGTGCCTGGAGCCTGGACAGGGGGGGTGGCTACACCTTC. Protein product: CAWSLDRGGGYTF. Full variable domain (outside the CDR3, taken from reference TRBV30 and TRBJ1-2): SQTIHQWPATLVQPVGSPLSLECTVEGTSNPNLYWYRQAAGRGLQLLFYSVGIGQISSEVPQNLSASRPQDRQFILSSKKLLLSDSGFYLCAWSLDRGGGYTFGSGTRLTVV.

The chain is built from TRBV11-2 and TRBJ2-5, with D possibly TRBD2 on 5 matching bases. This CDR3 contains 13 residues. Trimming removed 2 bases at V and 7 bases at J, with 11 bases between. CDR1 is SGHAT and CDR2 is FQNNGV in the germline V gene. The chain's CDR3 is CASSLSLEGTQYF. CDR3 nucleotide sequence: TGTGCCAGCAGCTTATCACTCGAGGGGACCCAGTACTTC.

This clone was observed a handful of times. One end of the junction varies from germline; a read error may be responsible. This same CDR3 is encoded by further DNA sequences in the sample. The chain uses TRBV19 and TRBJ1-3, with a possible D match to TRBD1 (6 bases). The CDR3 sequence is 15 residues long. Germline V gives CDR1 LNHDA, CDR2 SQIVND (reference sequence). CDR3: CASSLDRSSGNTIYF. CDR3 bases: TGTGCCAGTAGTTTAGACAGGAGCTCTGGAAACACCATATATTTT.

This sequence joins TRBV10-3 and TRBJ1-5; D perhaps matches TRBD1 (6 bases). The germline V gene encodes CDR1 ENHRY and CDR2 SYGVKD. Trimming left V 0 bases short and J 4 bases short, with 10 bases between. This CDR3 spans 15 amino acids. The CDR3 is CAISESGQMNQPQHF. CDR3 nucleotide sequence: TGTGCCATCAGTGAGTCCGGACAGATGAATCAGCCCCAGCATTTT.

This chain links TRBV3-1 (or the pseudogene TRBV3-2) with TRBJ2-5; 15 positions agree with TRBD2. Trimming at V came to 1 base and at J to 6 bases, leaving 12 bases not matched to a gene. CDR3 length: 19 amino acids. The germline CDR1 and CDR2 sequences are LGHDT and YNNKEL (reference sequence). CDR3 in DNA: TGTGCCAGCAGCCAAGTCGTGCCCGGACTAGCGGGGGGGCGGCAGACCCAGTACTTC. Its translation is CASSQVVPGLAGGRQTQYF.

This clone was counted only a few times. The gene calls are TRBV5-1 and TRBJ1-2; tentatively, D is TRBD1 (5 bases). The V and J ends lost 7 bases and 8 bases respectively, with 15 bases between them. CDR3 length equals 12 residues. CDR1 and CDR2 (germline): SGHRS, YFSETQ. CDR3 nucleotides: TGCGCCAGCGGTGGGGCGGGCAGGGGCTACACCTTC. Residues: CASGGAGRGYTF.

This clone was recorded once. The chain links TRBV6-5 to TRBJ2-1; 9 nucleotides align to TRBD2. Looked up from germline, CDR1 is MNHEY and CDR2 is SVGAGI. The V segment lost 1 base and the J segment 5 bases; nucleotides outside the gene matches: 3. The CDR3 has 15 amino acids. The CDR3 spells CASSYYSGGNNEQFF. CDR3 sequence (DNA): TGTGCCAGCAGTTACTACAGCGGGGGGAACAATGAGCAGTTCTTC.

This clone was observed a handful of times. The chain recombines TRBV9 with TRBJ2-7; D remains unclear. The germline V gene encodes CDR1 SGDLS and CDR2 YYNGEE. The V end was cut by 0 bases, the J end by 0 bases, with 10 bases between. The length of the CDR3 is 15 residues. The CDR3 nucleotides are TGTGCCAGCAGCGTAGACGTTCTTGGCTCCTACGAGCAGTACTTC. It is translated as CASSVDVLGSYEQYF.

DNA of the CDR3: TGTGCCAGCAGCTACCGGGCCTCGAACACCGGGGAGCTGTTTTTT. Translation gives CASSYRASNTGELFF. The J gene is TRBJ2-2, the V gene TRBV7-9; no clear D gene. There are 15 residues in the CDR3. The germline V gene has CDR1 SEHNR and CDR2 FQNEAQ (reference sequence). V gave up 4 bases and J gave up 0 bases, with 9 bases separating them.

The rearrangement links TRBV6-4 to TRBJ1-5; D gene unclear. V lost 3 bases, J lost 3 bases, and 6 bases lay in between. The CDR3 is made up of 13 amino acids. In germline, CDR1 is MRHNA, CDR2 SNTAGT. The CDR3 is CASSETVNQPQHF. The CDR3 nucleotides are TGTGCCAGCAGTGAAACAGTCAATCAGCCCCAGCATTTT.

J is TRBJ1-1 and V is TRBV7-2; tentatively, D is TRBD1 (5 bases). The CDR3 contains 17 residues. Germline lookup yields CDR1 SGHTA and CDR2 FQGNSA. V was cut by 4 bases and J by 3 bases, with 21 bases left in between. The CDR3 coding sequence is TGTGCCAGCAGCTCACAACCACTGGGGCTTGCGGACACTGAAGCTTTCTTT. Translating it yields CASSSQPLGLADTEAFF.

V and J are TRBV5-5 and TRBJ2-2, with D perhaps matching TRBD2 (6 bases). Germline values: CDR1 SGHKS, CDR2 YYEKEE (reference sequence). V was shortened by 0 bases and J by 7 bases, with 16 bases between the two germline ends. The CDR3 is made up of 16 amino acids. The CDR3 coding sequence is TGTGCCAGCAGCTTGGTAGTGGACTATTCCCACGGGGAGCTGTTTTTT. Protein: CASSLVVDYSHGELFF. Full variable domain (outside the CDR3, taken from reference TRBV5-5 and TRBJ2-2): DAGVTQSPTHLIKTRGQQVTLRCSPISGHKSVSWYQQVLGQGPQFIFQYYEKEERGRGNFPDRFSARQFPNYSSELNVNALLLGDSALYLCASSLVVDYSHGELFFGEGSRLTVL.

V usage is TRBV5-4 and J usage is TRBJ1-2, with D perhaps TRBD1 (5 bases). Trimming pared 4 bases from V and 6 bases from J, leaving 13 bases between. Germline V gene data show CDR1 as SGHNT and CDR2 as YYREEE (reference sequence). This CDR3 has 13 amino acids. The CDR3 region is CASSLPWGDGYTF. Written as DNA, the CDR3 is TGTGCCAGCAGCCTTCCCTGGGGGGATGGCTACACCTTC.

In its sample, this clone was seen once. The genes are TRBV30 and TRBJ1-2, with TRBD1 matching 9 bases. The J segment lost 7 bases and the V segment lost 5 bases, leaving 8 bases of the junction unmatched. The CDR3 runs to 13 residues. Per germline, CDR1 GTSNPN and CDR2 SVGIG (reference sequence). The CDR3 here is CAWVRDRVVGYTF. The DNA of the CDR3 is TGTGCCTGGGTCCGGGACAGGGTCGTTGGCTACACCTTC.